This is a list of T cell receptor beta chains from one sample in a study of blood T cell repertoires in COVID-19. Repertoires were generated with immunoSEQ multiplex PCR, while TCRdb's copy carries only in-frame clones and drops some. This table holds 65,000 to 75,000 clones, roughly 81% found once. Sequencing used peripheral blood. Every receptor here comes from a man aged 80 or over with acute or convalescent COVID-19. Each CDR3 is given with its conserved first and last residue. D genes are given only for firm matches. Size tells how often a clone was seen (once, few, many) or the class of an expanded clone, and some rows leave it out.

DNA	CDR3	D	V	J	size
TGTGCCAGTAGTGACAGGGGTCAAAATACGCAGTATTTT	CASSDRGQNTQYF	TRBD1	TRBV19	TRBJ2-3	.
TGTGCCAGCAGTCGACTCGAAGGGGTAGGGGAGACCCAGTACTTC	CASSRLEGVGETQYF	.	TRBV25-1	TRBJ2-5	.
TGTGCCGGCCAGGGGGACTCTGGAAACACCATATATTTT	CAGQGDSGNTIYF	TRBD1	TRBV6-5	TRBJ1-3	.
TGCGCCAGCAGCCAAGAAGCAGGCTATTATGGCTACACCTTC	CASSQEAGYYGYTF	.	TRBV4-3	TRBJ1-2	.
TGTGCCAGCAGTTTAGACAGTGCAATAAACACCATATATTTT	CASSLDSAINTIYF	.	TRBV6-6	TRBJ1-3	.
TGTGCCAGCAGCGGACAGCGGGGGGGCCGCGATGAGCAGTTCTTC	CASSGQRGGRDEQFF	TRBD2	TRBV7-6	TRBJ2-1	.
TGTGCCATCAGTGATGGACAGGGGGATTCACCCCTCCACTTT	CAISDGQGDSPLHF	TRBD1	TRBV10-3	TRBJ1-6	.
TGTGCCAGCAGTGAGGGGGCAGGATTCTACGAGCAGTACTTC	CASSEGAGFYEQYF	.	TRBV6-1	TRBJ2-7	.
TGCAGTGCTAGTACCCCAAGCGGGGGGCGTCGCGAGCAGTACTTC	CSASTPSGGRREQYF	TRBD2	TRBV20-1	TRBJ2-7	.
TGTGCCAGCAGCTTGGTATTGTACGGCTCCTACAATGAGCAGTTCTTC	CASSLVLYGSYNEQFF	.	TRBV5-4	TRBJ2-1	.
TGTGCCAGCAGCTTAGATCTCGGGGTGTTGGACGGACCCGGAAGGAATGAGCAGTTCTTC	CASSLDLGVLDGPGRNEQFF	.	TRBV11-2	TRBJ2-1	.
TGTGCCAGTAGTAGGAGGCTAGGACGGGAAAAACTGTTTTTT	CASSRRLGREKLFF	.	TRBV19	TRBJ1-4	few
TGTGCCAGCAGTAGGACAGGGGACTCCTACAATGAGCAGTTCTTC	CASSRTGDSYNEQFF	TRBD1	TRBV6-2/TRBV6-3	TRBJ2-1	.